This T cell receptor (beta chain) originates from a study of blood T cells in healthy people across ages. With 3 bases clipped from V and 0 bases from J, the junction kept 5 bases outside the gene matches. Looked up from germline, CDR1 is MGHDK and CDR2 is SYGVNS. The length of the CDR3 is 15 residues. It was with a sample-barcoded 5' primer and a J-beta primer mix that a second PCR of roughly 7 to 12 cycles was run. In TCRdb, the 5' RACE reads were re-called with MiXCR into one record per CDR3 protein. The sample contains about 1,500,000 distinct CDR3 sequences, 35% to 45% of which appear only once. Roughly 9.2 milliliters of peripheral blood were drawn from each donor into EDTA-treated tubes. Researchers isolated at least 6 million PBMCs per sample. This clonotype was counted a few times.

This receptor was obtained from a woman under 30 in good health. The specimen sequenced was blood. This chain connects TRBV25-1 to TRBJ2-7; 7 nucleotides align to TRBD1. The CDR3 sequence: CASSDRGQNSYEQYF. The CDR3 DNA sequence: TGTGCCAGCAGTGATAGGGGACAGAACTCCTACGAGCAGTACTTC.